This note documents a single T cell receptor (beta chain) sequence. No antigen is known for it. The method was immunoSEQ multiplex PCR; TCRdb's version includes in-frame clones alone and lacks a portion of them. Of 120,000 or so clones in the sample, 85% to 90% were seen once. Trimming removed 6 bases from V and 0 bases from J, with 8 bases in between. Germline CDR1 reads SGHNT; CDR2 reads YENEEA. The CDR3 is 14 amino acids. The sample originates from a study of T cell responses to AZD1222 COVID-19 vaccine. The study's findings and limits: The donors showed a predominance of white British ancestry and of females, with possible underestimation of clonal diversity. Of the AZD1222 recipients, only 5 or 6 were seropositive at baseline.

The sample in question was peripheral blood, obtained on day 0 of MenACWY control vaccination. V gene TRBV11-3 combines with J gene TRBJ2-2; D unresolved. The TCR originated in an adult in good health. The CDR3 sequence: CASRFETNTGELFF. The DNA of the CDR3 is TGTGCCAGCAGATTTGAAACGAACACCGGGGAGCTGTTTTTT.